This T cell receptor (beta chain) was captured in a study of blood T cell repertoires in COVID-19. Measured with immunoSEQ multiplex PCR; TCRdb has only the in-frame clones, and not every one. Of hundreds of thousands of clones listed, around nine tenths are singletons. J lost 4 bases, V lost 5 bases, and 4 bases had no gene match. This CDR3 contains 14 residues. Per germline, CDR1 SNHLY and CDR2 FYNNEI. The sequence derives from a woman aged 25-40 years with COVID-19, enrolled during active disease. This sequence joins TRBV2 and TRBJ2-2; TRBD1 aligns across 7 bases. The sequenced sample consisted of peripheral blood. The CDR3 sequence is CASSQGVSTGELFF. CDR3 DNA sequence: TGTGCCAGCAGTCAGGGGGTGAGCACCGGGGAGCTGTTTTTT.